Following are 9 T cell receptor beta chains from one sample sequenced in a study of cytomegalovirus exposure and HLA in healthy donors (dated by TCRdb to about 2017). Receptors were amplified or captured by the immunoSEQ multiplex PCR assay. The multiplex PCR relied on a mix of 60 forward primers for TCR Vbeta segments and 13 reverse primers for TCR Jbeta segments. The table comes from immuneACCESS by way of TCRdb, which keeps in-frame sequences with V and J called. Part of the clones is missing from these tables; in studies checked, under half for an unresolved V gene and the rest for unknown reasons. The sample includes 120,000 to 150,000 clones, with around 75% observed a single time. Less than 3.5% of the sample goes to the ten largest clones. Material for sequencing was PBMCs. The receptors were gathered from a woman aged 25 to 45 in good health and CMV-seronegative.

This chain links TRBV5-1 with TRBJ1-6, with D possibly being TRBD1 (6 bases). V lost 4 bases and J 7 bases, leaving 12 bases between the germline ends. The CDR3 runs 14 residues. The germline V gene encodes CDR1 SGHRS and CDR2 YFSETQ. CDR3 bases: TGCGCCAGCAGCCCGACCACAGGGAATTCACCCCTCCACTTT. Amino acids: CASSPTTGNSPLHF.

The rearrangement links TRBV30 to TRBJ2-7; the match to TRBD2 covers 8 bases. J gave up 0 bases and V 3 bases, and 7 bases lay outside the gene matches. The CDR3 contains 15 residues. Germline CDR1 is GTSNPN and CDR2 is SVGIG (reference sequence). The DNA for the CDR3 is TGTGCCTGGAGCCCCAGCGGGAGATTCTCCTACGAGCAGTACTTC. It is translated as CAWSPSGRFSYEQYF.

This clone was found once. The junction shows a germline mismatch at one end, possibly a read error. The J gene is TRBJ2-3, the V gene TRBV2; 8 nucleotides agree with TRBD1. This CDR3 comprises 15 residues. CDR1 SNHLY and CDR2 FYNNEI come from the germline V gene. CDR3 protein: CASSEDRGRTDTQYF. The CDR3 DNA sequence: TGTGCCAGCAGCGAAGACAGGGGTCGAACAGATACGCAGTATTTT. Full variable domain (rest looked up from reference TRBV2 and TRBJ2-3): EPEVTQTPSHQVTQMGQEVILRCVPISNHLYFYWYRQILGQKVEFLVSFYNNEISEKSEIFDDQFSVERPDGSNFTLKIRSTKLEDSAMYFCASSEDRGRTDTQYFGPGTRLTVL.

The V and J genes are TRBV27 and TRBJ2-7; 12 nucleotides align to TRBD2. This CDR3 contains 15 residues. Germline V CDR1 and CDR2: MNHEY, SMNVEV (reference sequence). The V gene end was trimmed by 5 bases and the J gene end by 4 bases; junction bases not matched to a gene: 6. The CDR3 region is CASSDRLAGGYEQYF. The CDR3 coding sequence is TGTGCCAGCAGTGATCGGCTAGCGGGAGGGTACGAGCAGTACTTC.

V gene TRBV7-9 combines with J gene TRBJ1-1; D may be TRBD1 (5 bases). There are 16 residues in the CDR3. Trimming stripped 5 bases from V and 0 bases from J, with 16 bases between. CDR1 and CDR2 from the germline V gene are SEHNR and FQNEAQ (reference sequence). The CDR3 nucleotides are TGTGCCAGCAGCCTAGACAGCGGTTTTATGAACACTGAAGCTTTCTTT. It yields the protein CASSLDSGFMNTEAFF.

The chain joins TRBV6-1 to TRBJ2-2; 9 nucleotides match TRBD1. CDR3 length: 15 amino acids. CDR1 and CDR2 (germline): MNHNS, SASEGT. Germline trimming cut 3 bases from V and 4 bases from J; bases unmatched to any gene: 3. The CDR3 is CASSEVTGGTGELFF. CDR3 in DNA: TGTGCCAGCAGTGAGGTGACAGGGGGCACCGGGGAGCTGTTTTTT.

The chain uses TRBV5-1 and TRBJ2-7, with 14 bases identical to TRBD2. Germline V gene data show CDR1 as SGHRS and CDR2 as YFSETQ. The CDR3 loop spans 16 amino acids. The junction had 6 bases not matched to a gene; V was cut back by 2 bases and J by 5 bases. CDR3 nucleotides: TGCGCCAGCAGCTTAGGGACTAGCGGGAGTAGGCACGAGCAGTACTTC. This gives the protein CASSLGTSGSRHEQYF.

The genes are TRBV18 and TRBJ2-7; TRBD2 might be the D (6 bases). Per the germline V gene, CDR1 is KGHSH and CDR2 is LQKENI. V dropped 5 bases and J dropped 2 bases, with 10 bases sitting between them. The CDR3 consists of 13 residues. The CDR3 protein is CASSSQRAYEQYF. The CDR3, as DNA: TGTGCCAGCTCAAGCCAGCGGGCCTACGAGCAGTACTTC.

The CDR3 loop is CASSPGRGEAFF. In nucleotides, the CDR3 is TGTGCCAGCAGCCCCGGTAGAGGTGAAGCTTTCTTT. V and J are TRBV7-6 and TRBJ1-1; D remains ambiguous. Germline V gives CDR1 SGHVS, CDR2 FNYEAQ. Deletions cut 5 bases from V and 7 bases from J, with 11 bases between. This CDR3 has 12 amino acids.